These T cell receptor beta chains were read from a single sample in a study of T cell repertoires in cytomegalovirus infection. TCRdb analysed the reads with MiXCR anew, one entry per CDR3 protein. The sample holds approximately 500,000 distinct CDR3 sequences; about 11% are singletons and the top ten take about a tenth. The sample taken for sequencing was PBMCs. Source of these receptors: a human donor in good health (CMV status not recorded). Some clones in this sample may be carry-over from other donors' samples. Each CDR3 is given with its conserved first and last residue. Fields, in order: D gene, V gene, J gene, clone size, CDR3 DNA, CDR3 protein. D genes are given only for firm matches. Not every row has a clone size; where given, it reads once, few, many or a size class.

>NA|TRBV7-3|TRBJ2-5|many
TGTGCCAGCAGCTTAACCCCCGGGGAGACCCAGTACTTC
CASSLTPGETQYF
>TRBD1|TRBV20-1|TRBJ2-2|few
TGCAGTGCTAGTGGGGACAGGGGCAGGGAGCTGTTTTTT
CSASGDRGRELFF
>TRBD1|TRBV3-1|TRBJ2-2|many
TGTGCCAGCAGCCACCAGGACAGGACCGGGGAGCTGTTTTTT
CASSHQDRTGELFF
>NA|TRBV12-3/TRBV12-4|TRBJ2-1|many
TGTGCCAGCAGTTGGCCGGGGGGCAGGGAGCAGTTCTTC
CASSWPGGREQFF
>TRBD1|TRBV7-2|TRBJ1-2|many
TGTGCCAGCAGACCCGGACAGGTAATCAACTATGGCTACACCTTC
CASRPGQVINYGYTF
>NA|TRBV14|TRBJ1-6|many
TGTGCCAGCAGCCAAGATCAGGCCTTTGGAGGGCCCCCGGAAGACCTCCACTTT
CASSQDQAFGGPPEDLHF
>TRBD1|TRBV30|TRBJ1-1|few
TGTGCCTGGACAGGGGGGTACACTGAAGCTTTCTTT
CAWTGGYTEAFF
>NA|TRBV6-5|TRBJ2-6|many
TGTGCCAGCAGTTACGACAAGTTCTCCTCTGGGGCCAACGTCCTGACTTTC
CASSYDKFSSGANVLTF
>NA|TRBV27|TRBJ1-1|many
TGTGCCAGCAGAGTTACGAGGAACACTGAAGCTTTCTTT
CASRVTRNTEAFF
>NA|TRBV7-2|TRBJ1-6|many
TGTGCCAGCAAGATTCCCAGCGGCAATTCACCCCTCCACTTT
CASKIPSGNSPLHF
>NA|TRBV20-1|TRBJ1-2|few
TGCAGCGCCACAGAGGAGTCTAACTATGGCTACACCTTC
CSATEESNYGYTF
>TRBD1|TRBV5-1|TRBJ2-1|NA
TGCGCCAGCAGCCCAGGGGGAAACAATGAGCAGTTCTTC
CASSPGGNNEQFF
>TRBD1|TRBV7-9|TRBJ1-4|many
TGTGCCAGCAGCTTAACAGGGGGCAATGAAAAACTGTTTTTT
CASSLTGGNEKLFF
>TRBD1|TRBV19|TRBJ1-2|many
TGTGCCAGTAGTCCGGGACAGGGGAAACACTATGGCTACACCTTC
CASSPGQGKHYGYTF
>NA|TRBV7-2|TRBJ1-2|many
TGTGCCAGCAGCACCCGACAGAGGTTCTATGGCTACACCTTC
CASSTRQRFYGYTF
>TRBD2|TRBV7-2|TRBJ2-1|many
TGTGCCAGCAGTTTCCGGCCCCCAGCGGGAGTAAGCTCCTACAATGAGCAGTTCTTC
CASSFRPPAGVSSYNEQFF
>NA|TRBV7-2|TRBJ1-2|many
TGTGCCAGCAGCTCCACAGGTTCGGAGGGCTACACCTTC
CASSSTGSEGYTF
>NA|TRBV20-1|TRBJ2-4|NA
TGCAGTGCTAGATCCCGGGGGGCCAAAAACATTCAGTACTTC
CSARSRGAKNIQYF
>NA|TRBV20-1|TRBJ2-5|NA
TGCAGTGCTAGGGCCCTTGGGGGGGCGCGCGAGACCCAGTACTTC
CSARALGGARETQYF
>NA|TRBV9|TRBJ2-1|NA
TGTGCCAGCAGCGTAGAAACAGCGTCAACCGGGAATGAGCAGTTCTTC
CASSVETASTGNEQFF
>NA|TRBV6-4|TRBJ2-2|few
TGTGCCAGCAGTCGGGAATTTGGCACCGGGGAGCTGTTTTTT
CASSREFGTGELFF
>NA|TRBV24-1|TRBJ2-3|many
TGTGCCACCAGTGATTTAGGGGACGAAGGGACAGATACGCAGTATTTT
CATSDLGDEGTDTQYF
>NA|TRBV20-1|TRBJ1-5|few
TGCAGTGCTAGAGACCTAGCAGGGAAAGGTCAGCCCCAGCATTTT
CSARDLAGKGQPQHF
>TRBD2|TRBV5-1|TRBJ2-1|many
TGCGCCAGCAGCTTAAGCGGGAGTTCCTACAATGAGCAGTTCTTC
CASSLSGSSYNEQFF
>NA|TRBV9|TRBJ2-1|few
TGTGCCAGCAGCGTGACTACCCAAGGGGAGGAGCAGTTCTTC
CASSVTTQGEEQFF
>NA|TRBV25-1|TRBJ2-1|few
TGTGCCAGCATCTCAGGGAATGAGCAGTTCTTC
CASISGNEQFF
>NA|TRBV15|TRBJ2-7|many
TGTGCCACCAGCAGAGATCTTGGGGCCCACGAGCAGTACTTC
CATSRDLGAHEQYF
>NA|TRBV7-2|TRBJ2-7|many
TGTGCCAGCAGCTCTGGGGGACCCCCCAACGAGCAGTACTTC
CASSSGGPPNEQYF
>TRBD1|TRBV27|TRBJ2-7|few
TGTGCCAGCAAAACAGGGGGTAGGTCCTACGAGCAGTACTTC
CASKTGGRSYEQYF
>TRBD1|TRBV7-3|TRBJ2-1|many
TGTGCCAGCAGCAGCTCGGGACAGGCTGAGCAGTTCTTC
CASSSSGQAEQFF
>TRBD1|TRBV6-1|TRBJ1-6|many
TGTGCCAGCAGTGCGGGACAGGCGGGTAATTCACCCCTCCACTTT
CASSAGQAGNSPLHF
>NA|TRBV20-1|TRBJ1-5|few
TGCAGTGTTCAGGACCAGGCAAATCAGCCCCAGCATTTT
CSVQDQANQPQHF
>NA|TRBV7-2|TRBJ2-3|many
TGTGCCAGCAGCAGGGACCAATATACAGATACGCAGTATTTT
CASSRDQYTDTQYF
>NA|TRBV5-6|TRBJ2-5|many
TGTGCCAGCAGCTTTCGGGAGACCCAGTACTTC
CASSFRETQYF
>NA|TRBV7-9|TRBJ2-4|many
TGTGCCAGCAGCTTAGGTGATATAGCCAAAAACATTCAGTACTTC
CASSLGDIAKNIQYF
>NA|TRBV13|TRBJ1-1|NA
TGTGCCAGCAGCTTACTGGTCAATAATCAAGGCACTGAAGCTTTCTTT
CASSLLVNNQGTEAFF
>NA|TRBV30|TRBJ2-1|few
TGTGCCTGGACGTGGGGCTCCTACAATGAGCAGTTCTTC
CAWTWGSYNEQFF
>NA|TRBV15|TRBJ1-6|NA
TGTGCCACCAGCAAAGTCCAATATAATTCACCCCTCCACTTT
CATSKVQYNSPLHF